This T cell receptor (beta chain) comes out of a study of T cells in Graves' hyperthyroidism and ophthalmopathy. The investigators amplified TCR beta CDR3 regions from RNA transcripts. During a first-round RT-PCR of the TCR CDR3, the HTBI primer set was used. TCRdb reprocessed the multiplex PCR reads with MiXCR, giving one entry per CDR3 protein. Of 220,000 or so distinct CDR3 sequences in the sample, 15% to 20% are singletons; the top ten hold around 28%. PBMCs came from roughly 10 ml fresh peripheral blood. CDR3 length equals 13 residues. Germline V gives CDR1 SNHLY, CDR2 FYNNEI. Losses at the gene ends were 3 bases for V and 6 bases for J; bases not matched to a gene: 0.

The gene calls are TRBV2 and TRBJ2-7; 12 nucleotides match TRBD2. The sequencing input was blood. The TCR sequence derives from a woman aged 18-35 years with Graves' ophthalmopathy. CDR3 sequence (DNA): TGTGCCAGCAGTGAGGGACTAGCGGGCGAGCAGTACTTC. Amino acids: CASSEGLAGEQYF. The whole variable domain, remainder taken from reference TRBV2 and TRBJ2-7, is EPEVTQTPSHQVTQMGQEVILRCVPISNHLYFYWYRQILGQKVEFLVSFYNNEISEKSEIFDDQFSVERPDGSNFTLKIRSTKLEDSAMYFCASSEGLAGEQYFGPGTRLTVT.